Presented here are 8 T cell receptor beta chains from one specimen sequenced in a study of radiation and T cells in renal cell carcinoma. Some clones are missing from TCRdb's copy, which holds only in-frame ones; the method was immunoSEQ multiplex PCR. This table holds about 150,000 clones, about nine tenths found once. Specified time point: baseline pretreatment blood. Regarding treatment: 15 Gy SBRT to primary tumor, nephrectomy 4 weeks later. The sequenced sample was blood, obtained from a patient whose treatment included radiotherapy and nephrectomy. The receptors here all came from a woman between 65 and 79 years old with renal cell carcinoma.

The chain carries TRBV19 and TRBJ2-5; TRBD1 agrees at 7 bases. Germline CDR1 reads LNHDA; CDR2 reads SQIVND (reference sequence). The ends lost 9 bases at V and 3 bases at J; junction bases unmatched: 13. This CDR3 is built from 15 residues. The CDR3 DNA sequence: TGTGCCAGCAGTCACGCCGCGACAGGGAAAGAGACCCAGTACTTC. Protein sequence: CASSHAATGKETQYF. The complete variable domain, with remaining parts taken from reference TRBV19 and TRBJ2-5, reads DGGITQSPKYLFRKEGQNVTLSCEQNLNHDAMYWYRQDPGQGLRLIYYSQIVNDFQKGDIAEGYSVSREKKESFPLTVTSAQKNPTAFYLCASSHAATGKETQYFGPGTRLLVL.

The J gene is TRBJ1-5, the V gene TRBV30, with 7 nucleotides matching TRBD1. The CDR3 consists of 15 residues. Germline V lookup: CDR1 GTSNPN, CDR2 SVGIG (reference sequence). Losses at the gene ends were 4 bases for V and 4 bases for J; bases not matched to a gene: 10. CDR3: CAWTPTGRKNQPQHF. For the CDR3, the DNA is TGTGCCTGGACCCCGACAGGGAGGAAAAATCAGCCCCAGCATTTT.

The chain couples TRBV20-1 to TRBJ1-5; a possible D gene is TRBD1 (5 bases). Germline values: CDR1 DFQATT, CDR2 SNEGSKA (reference sequence). The CDR3 consists of 11 residues. Trimming took 3 bases from V and 11 from J, leaving 11 bases between them. The CDR3 coding sequence is TGCAGTGCTAGTAGGGGAGAGGCCCAGCATTTT. Its protein product is CSASRGEAQHF.

The chain has TRBV5-1 and TRBJ2-3; D gene ambiguous. The CDR3 has 13 residues. V lost 1 base to trimming and J lost 0 bases, with 3 bases between them. Germline V gene data show CDR1 as SGHRS and CDR2 as YFSETQ. Here the CDR3 reads CASSLSSTDTQYF. The CDR3, as DNA: TGCGCCAGCAGCTTGTCCAGCACAGATACGCAGTATTTT.

This clone was observed once. J is TRBJ2-1 and V is TRBV11-2, with TRBD2 matching over 8 bases. V lost 3 bases and J lost 4; bases outside the gene matches: 11. This CDR3 comprises 17 residues. Germline V CDR1 and CDR2: SGHAT, FQNNGV. CDR3 sequence: CASSLLAAGGAYNEQFF. The CDR3 nucleotides read TGTGCCAGCAGCTTGCTAGCCGCGGGGGGCGCATACAATGAGCAGTTCTTC.

V usage is TRBV2 and J usage is TRBJ2-7; D not resolved. The CDR3 length is 16 residues. The germline V gene has CDR1 SNHLY and CDR2 FYNNEI. The V gene lost 3 bases and the J gene lost 2 bases, with 17 bases spanning the gap. The CDR3: CASSEPQAGITYEQYF. DNA of the CDR3: TGTGCCAGCAGTGAGCCCCAAGCAGGCATTACCTACGAGCAGTACTTC.

The chain employs TRBV2 and TRBJ1-2, with D possibly matching TRBD1 (5 bases). This CDR3 has 14 amino acids. Germline V gene data show CDR1 as SNHLY and CDR2 as FYNNEI. Trimming removed 6 bases at V and 1 base at J, with 12 bases between. As DNA, the CDR3 is TGTGCCAGCAGGGGAGAACAGGTTAACTATGGCTACACCTTC. This translates into CASRGEQVNYGYTF.

This clone was recorded only once. The chain is built from TRBV5-4 and TRBJ2-3, with TRBD2 identical over 14 bases. CDR3 length: 17 residues. From germline, CDR1 is SGHNT and CDR2 YYREEE (reference sequence). Trimming removed 2 bases from V and 8 bases from J; junction bases left unmatched: 10. The CDR3 reads CASSLTQTSGGGGTQYF. CDR3 DNA: TGTGCCAGCAGCTTAACCCAGACTAGCGGGGGGGGAGGTACGCAGTATTTT.